The rows below give T cell receptor beta chains drawn from one sample of a study of blood T cell repertoires in COVID-19. Sequencing used immunoSEQ multiplex PCR; TCRdb keeps in-frame clones, though not all of them. The sample lists 290,000 or so clones, around 90% occurring once. What was sequenced was PBMCs or T cells enriched from blood (not recorded which). The receptor set was obtained from a woman younger than 30 with acute COVID-19. Both conserved end residues are part of each CDR3. The order of the fields is J gene, V gene, D gene, clone size, CDR3 DNA, CDR3 protein. A D gene is named only where the DNA matches it firmly. Clone size is stated in some rows and not others, as once, few, many or a class when expanded.

j_gene: TRBJ2-7
v_gene: TRBV6-6
d_gene: TRBD2
abundance: .
CDR3nt: TGTGCCAGCAGTCCGACCCCCGGGACTAGCGGGAGCCTCCAGCAGTACTTC
CDR3aa: CASSPTPGTSGSLQQYF

j_gene: TRBJ2-3
v_gene: TRBV28
d_gene: TRBD1
abundance: .
CDR3nt: TGTGCCAGCAGTCGGACAGGGGTGCGACATACGCAGTATTTT
CDR3aa: CASSRTGVRHTQYF

j_gene: TRBJ2-2
v_gene: TRBV7-3
d_gene: .
abundance: few
CDR3nt: TGTGCCAGCAGTGACAGACCTGACACCGGGGAGCTGTTTTTT
CDR3aa: CASSDRPDTGELFF

j_gene: TRBJ1-3
v_gene: TRBV18
d_gene: TRBD1
abundance: few
CDR3nt: TGTGCCAGTCGACAGGGAACTGGAAACACCATATATTTT
CDR3aa: CASRQGTGNTIYF

j_gene: TRBJ1-1
v_gene: TRBV7-3
d_gene: .
abundance: .
CDR3nt: TGTGCCAGCAGCTTAAACCCGGGGGAAACTGAAGCTTTCTTT
CDR3aa: CASSLNPGETEAFF

j_gene: TRBJ2-1
v_gene: TRBV13
d_gene: TRBD2
abundance: .
CDR3nt: TGTGCCAGCGTACGAAGGACTAGCGGGAGAAGGACCTACAATGAGCAGTTCTTC
CDR3aa: CASVRRTSGRRTYNEQFF

j_gene: TRBJ1-5
v_gene: TRBV18
d_gene: .
abundance: .
CDR3nt: TGTGCCAGCTCACGAAGGGGCGGTCAGCCCCAGCATTTT
CDR3aa: CASSRRGGQPQHF

j_gene: TRBJ1-4
v_gene: TRBV28
d_gene: TRBD1
abundance: .
CDR3nt: TGTGCCAGCGGCCGGGACAGGGGGAAAGAGGCAAGCCGTGAAAAACTGTTTTTT
CDR3aa: CASGRDRGKEASREKLFF

j_gene: TRBJ2-2
v_gene: TRBV9
d_gene: .
abundance: .
CDR3nt: TGTGCCAGCAGCGTAAGACTAGATACCGGGGAGCTGTTTTTT
CDR3aa: CASSVRLDTGELFF

j_gene: TRBJ2-5
v_gene: TRBV12-5
d_gene: .
abundance: .
CDR3nt: TGTGCTAGTGGGTCCAGGGGTTTGGGAGAGACCCAGTACTTC
CDR3aa: CASGSRGLGETQYF

j_gene: TRBJ2-2
v_gene: TRBV12-1
d_gene: .
abundance: .
CDR3nt: TGTGCCAGCAGCCCACCGATGCATGGGACAGGGAAGGAGGGCACCGGGGAGCTGTTTTTT
CDR3aa: CASSPPMHGTGKEGTGELFF

j_gene: TRBJ2-3
v_gene: TRBV7-9
d_gene: .
abundance: .
CDR3nt: TGTGCCAGCAGCCGCGCGTTGGATACGCAGTATTTT
CDR3aa: CASSRALDTQYF

j_gene: TRBJ1-1
v_gene: TRBV21-1
d_gene: .
abundance: once
CDR3nt: TGTGCCAGCAGCAACGGAGGAAGGGGGACTGAAGCTTTCTTT
CDR3aa: CASSNGGRGTEAFF

j_gene: TRBJ2-3
v_gene: TRBV5-1
d_gene: TRBD2
abundance: .
CDR3nt: TGCGCCAGCAGCCGGACTAGCGGAGATACGCAGTATTTT
CDR3aa: CASSRTSGDTQYF

j_gene: TRBJ1-3
v_gene: TRBV29-1
d_gene: .
abundance: .
CDR3nt: TGCAGCGTAATACCGGGAGATCGGAGGAACACCATATATTTT
CDR3aa: CSVIPGDRRNTIYF

j_gene: TRBJ2-7
v_gene: TRBV9
d_gene: TRBD2
abundance: .
CDR3nt: TGTGCCAGCAGCGTAGCCGCTAGCGGGGCCTACGAGCAGTACTTC
CDR3aa: CASSVAASGAYEQYF

j_gene: TRBJ2-5
v_gene: TRBV28
d_gene: .
abundance: .
CDR3nt: TGTGCCAGCAGTTTACGGGTCTTCCAAGAGACCCAGTACTTC
CDR3aa: CASSLRVFQETQYF

j_gene: TRBJ1-2
v_gene: TRBV7-2
d_gene: TRBD1
abundance: .
CDR3nt: TGTGCCAGCAGCCCGGCGATGGACAGGGGCTATGGCTACACCTTC
CDR3aa: CASSPAMDRGYGYTF

j_gene: TRBJ2-2
v_gene: TRBV19
d_gene: TRBD2
abundance: .
CDR3nt: TGTGCCAGTAGTATAGATCCTCCCGGGACTAGCGTCGCGAACACCGGGGAGCTGTTTTTT
CDR3aa: CASSIDPPGTSVANTGELFF

j_gene: TRBJ2-2
v_gene: TRBV21-1
d_gene: .
abundance: .
CDR3nt: TGTGCCAGCAGCGCGGACAGGGGAGGAACCGGGGAGCTGTTTTTT
CDR3aa: CASSADRGGTGELFF